This T cell receptor (beta chain) was captured by sequencing in a study of CD4 and CD8 cells across lung adenocarcinoma regions. TCRdb redid the calling of the PCR reads with MiXCR, one entry per CDR3 protein. The data show 13,000 or so distinct CDR3 sequences, about 50% seen once. The patients had localized lung adenocarcinoma, a non-small cell subtype. Germline V CDR1 and CDR2: ENHRY, SYGVKD. CDR3 length equals 14 residues. About this clonotype itself: An end of the junction differs from the germline gene, which may be a read error.

This clonotype originated in a male donor with lung adenocarcinoma. The CD4 and CD8 labels of this study may be unreliable. Material: CD8+ T cells from the margin of a lung tumor. V is TRBV10-3 and J is TRBJ2-3; D assignment may be TRBD1 or TRBD2 (5 bases each). For the CDR3, the DNA is TGTGCGGGCCGTCCGGGCCGGGGCACAGAGACGCAGTACTTT. Its translation: CAGRPGRGTETQYF.